This is a list of T cell receptor beta chains from one sample in a study of blood T cells in healthy people across ages. TCRdb re-called the 5' RACE reads through MiXCR, storing one row per CDR3 protein. Among approximately 680,000 distinct CDR3 sequences listed, approximately 30% were seen once. The sample consisted of blood. These receptor sequences come from a woman older than 75 in good health. Both conserved end residues are part of each CDR3. D genes are given only for firm matches. Only part of the rows carry a size: once, few, many, or a class if the clone is expanded.

TRBJ2-7	few	-	TRBV19	CASRENRVSYEQYF	TGTGCCAGTAGAGAAAACAGGGTATCCTACGAGCAGTACTTC
TRBJ2-1	-	TRBD1	TRBV20-1	CSAREMDRALYNEQFF	TGCAGTGCTAGAGAGATGGACAGGGCGCTCTACAATGAGCAGTTCTTC
TRBJ1-2	many	-	TRBV20-1	CSARVLGGPESYTF	TGCAGTGCTAGAGTTTTAGGAGGGCCCGAGAGCTACACCTTC
TRBJ2-1	many	TRBD2	TRBV20-1	CSARWASGGAGTYNEQFF	TGCAGTGCTAGATGGGCTAGCGGGGGGGCGGGGACCTACAATGAGCAGTTCTTC
TRBJ1-6	few	-	TRBV6-5	CASSIRGRDSPLHF	TGTGCCAGCAGTATTCGTGGACGGGATTCACCCCTCCACTTT
TRBJ2-5	-	-	TRBV15	CATANSAQEAQYF	TGTGCCACCGCTAACAGTGCCCAAGAGGCCCAGTACTTC
TRBJ2-7	many	-	TRBV5-1	CASSVLNGDEQYF	TGCGCCAGCAGCGTATTAAACGGGGACGAGCAGTACTTC
TRBJ2-7	many	TRBD1	TRBV10-2	CASSRDGTGSYEQYF	TGCGCCAGCAGTCGCGATGGGACAGGGAGTTACGAGCAGTACTTC
TRBJ1-4	many	-	TRBV20-1	CSALRTDGLFF	TGCAGTGCTCTTAGGACGGATGGACTGTTTTTT
TRBJ2-7	few	-	TRBV5-1	CASTNGGRCDEQYF	TGCGCCAGCACTAACGGTGGACGGTGCGACGAGCAGTACTTC
TRBJ2-4	-	TRBD1	TRBV5-1	CAGSALPGQGDVQYF	TGCGCCGGCAGCGCACTTCCGGGACAGGGAGACGTTCAGTACTTC
TRBJ2-5	-	-	TRBV28	CASSQDWQEMETQYF	TGTGCCAGCAGCCAAGATTGGCAGGAAATGGAGACCCAGTACTTC
TRBJ1-6	few	TRBD1	TRBV6-5	CASRRGTDSYNSPLHF	TGTGCCAGCAGGAGGGGGACAGACTCCTATAATTCACCCCTCCACTTT
TRBJ1-1	-	-	TRBV7-2	CASSSGSYEQYFGPGTEAFF	-
TRBJ1-1	-	-	TRBV28	CASSPATGINTEAFF	TGTGCCAGCAGTCCCGCAACAGGGATCAACACTGAAGCTTTCTTT
TRBJ2-1	many	TRBD1	TRBV5-1	CASGPGTGGVGEQFF	TGCGCCAGCGGACCCGGGACAGGGGGAGTTGGTGAGCAGTTCTTC
TRBJ2-4	many	-	TRBV2	CASSACRDCSKYF	TGTGCCAGCAGTGCATGTCGGGATTGTAGCAAGTACTTC
TRBJ2-7	many	-	TRBV20-1	CSASGAGLTIYEQYF	TGCAGTGCTAGCGGGGCGGGGTTAACCATCTACGAGCAGTACTTC
TRBJ1-2	many	-	TRBV6-5	CASSYGPGRYGYTF	TGTGCCAGCAGTTATGGGCCAGGGCGGTATGGCTACACCTTC
TRBJ1-5	-	TRBD1	TRBV30	CAWGPGTGLSNQPQHF	TGTGCCTGGGGACCCGGGACAGGGTTAAGCAATCAGCCCCAGCATTTT
TRBJ2-5	-	TRBD2	TRBV4-2	CASSPRSGGQETQYF	TGTGCCAGCAGCCCGAGGTCGGGGGGACAAGAGACCCAGTACTTC
TRBJ2-7	-	TRBD1	TRBV5-1	CASSSGQGFDEQYF	TGCGCCAGCAGCTCTGGACAGGGGTTCGACGAGCAGTACTTC
TRBJ2-5	many	-	TRBV12-3/TRBV12-4	CASRPTVQETQYF	TGTGCCAGCAGGCCGACAGTCCAAGAGACCCAGTACTTC
TRBJ1-1	few	-	TRBV9	CASSATSGMGTEAFF	TGTGCCAGCAGCGCAACCTCAGGGATGGGCACTGAAGCTTTCTTT
TRBJ2-3	many	TRBD2	TRBV2	CASKRLAGTDTQYF	TGTGCCAGCAAGAGACTAGCGGGGACAGATACGCAGTATTTT
TRBJ2-1	-	TRBD2	TRBV5-1	CASSLGGGRDNEQFF	TGCGCCAGCAGCTTGGGGGGGGGTCGGGACAATGAGCAGTTCTTC
TRBJ1-1	few	-	TRBV5-1	CASSLGGIMNTEAFF	TGCGCCAGCAGCTTGGGTGGGATTATGAACACTGAAGCTTTCTTT
TRBJ1-2	-	-	TRBV12-3/TRBV12-4	CASSLTARYGYTF	TGTGCCAGCAGTTTGACGGCCCGCTATGGCTACACCTTC
TRBJ2-3	many	-	TRBV5-1	CASRGAGSSTDTQYF	TGCGCCAGCAGGGGGGCAGGATCTAGCACAGATACGCAGTATTTT
TRBJ2-3	many	-	TRBV3-1	CASSQFPSTTDTQYF	TGTGCCAGCAGCCAATTCCCCTCGACCACAGATACGCAGTATTTT
TRBJ2-1	-	TRBD2	TRBV15	CATLLLAGGRVNEQFF	TGTGCCACCCTTCTTTTAGCGGGAGGGCGCGTAAATGAGCAGTTCTTC
TRBJ1-2	-	TRBD1	TRBV4-1	CASSPDLGQGLYYGYTF	TGCGCCAGCAGCCCTGATTTGGGACAGGGGCTTTACTATGGCTACACCTTC
TRBJ2-5	many	-	TRBV7-2	CASSVPSRGTQYF	TGTGCCAGCAGCGTACCCTCGCGGGGGACCCAGTACTTC
TRBJ2-1	-	-	TRBV5-1	CARSSITGDEQFF	TGCGCCAGGAGTTCGATTACGGGCGATGAGCAGTTCTTC
TRBJ2-5	many	TRBD2	TRBV7-3	CASSQRWTSGEETQYF	TGTGCCAGCAGCCAAAGATGGACTAGCGGGGAGGAGACCCAGTACTTC
TRBJ2-1	-	-	TRBV11-2	CASSLDPLETQFF	TGTGCCAGCAGCTTAGATCCCTTGGAGACCCAGTTCTTC
TRBJ1-1	-	-	TRBV28	CASSFLQGATEAFF	TGTGCCAGCAGTTTTTTGCAGGGAGCCACTGAAGCTTTCTTT
TRBJ2-1	-	-	TRBV20-1	CSARDQRQGSYNEQFF	TGCAGTGCTAGAGATCAAAGGCAGGGTTCCTACAATGAGCAGTTCTTC
TRBJ2-7	many	TRBD2	TRBV4-2	CASSQEAGTSREQYF	TGTGCCAGCAGCCAAGAGGCAGGGACTAGCCGCGAGCAGTACTTC
TRBJ1-2	many	-	TRBV10-3	CAISESPRAYYGYTF	TGTGCCATCAGTGAGTCGCCCCGGGCGTACTATGGCTACACCTTC
TRBJ1-1	many	TRBD1	TRBV20-1	CSASTQGATEAFF	TGCAGTGCTAGTACGCAGGGGGCCACTGAAGCTTTCTTT
TRBJ2-1	-	-	TRBV7-6	CASTAGPRGNEQFF	TGTGCCAGCACCGCGGGTCCCCGAGGCAATGAGCAGTTCTTC
TRBJ2-7	-	TRBD2	TRBV5-4	CASSLVASGGVEQYF	TGTGCCAGCAGCTTGGTGGCTAGCGGGGGGGTCGAGCAGTACTTC
TRBJ2-1	many	-	TRBV7-2	CASSLAKPPEQFF	TGTGCCAGCAGCTTAGCGAAGCCTCCGGAGCAGTTCTTC
TRBJ2-2	-	-	TRBV6-5	CASSYSRQAGELFF	TGTGCCAGCAGTTACTCGAGGCAGGCCGGGGAGCTGTTTTTT
TRBJ1-1	-	-	TRBV2	CAIYGVTAFF	TGTGCCATCTACGGGGTTACGGCTTTCTTT
TRBJ2-5	many	-	TRBV14	CASSQELGGLGEIQYF	TGTGCCAGCAGCCAAGAGCTCGGGGGGCTCGGAGAGATCCAGTACTTC
TRBJ1-2	many	TRBD1	TRBV4-1	CASSQEVDRYTNYGYTF	TGCGCCAGCAGCCAAGAGGTGGACAGGTACACTAACTATGGCTACACCTTC
TRBJ1-2	-	-	TRBV5-1	CASSATGQTDYGYTF	TGCGCCAGCAGCGCCACAGGACAGACTGACTATGGCTACACCTTC
TRBJ2-1	-	-	TRBV7-2	CASSSDWRPQETQFF	TGTGCCAGCAGCTCCGATTGGCGTCCCCAAGAGACCCAGTTCTTC